This record looks at one TCR beta chain sequence and its context. Antigen unknown. The whole isolated RNA underwent reverse transcription, so sequencing captured expressed TCRB transcripts. Read counts averaged about 3.57 million for samples of naive, central memory and regulatory T cells. Libraries were prepared by immunoSEQ multiplex PCR; TCRdb keeps only in-frame clonotypes and omits some of them. The sample has about 400,000 clones, around 13% seen once. Germline assignment: CDR1 MNHEY and CDR2 SVGAGI. V dropped 10 bases and J dropped 6 bases, with 16 bases sitting between them. This CDR3 has 13 residues. The sample is drawn from a study of beta chain features in type 1 diabetes. Points from the study as a whole: Moderate yet significant TCRB CDR3 shortening was seen in Type 1 diabetes patients in all four CD4+ subsets. It was not settled here whether HLA type affects TCRB rearrangement.

The TCR sequence derives from a young woman with type 1 diabetes. The sequencing sample was made of naive CD4+ T cells from blood. The chain links TRBV6-5 to TRBJ1-5; D gene ambiguous. For the CDR3, the DNA is TGTGCCACCGGGGAGCATGAGGGTCAGCCCCAGCATTTT. Its protein is CATGEHEGQPQHF.